This T cell receptor (beta chain) came from a study of CD8 T cells in Susac syndrome. Germline trimming cut 5 bases from V and 0 bases from J; bases unmatched to any gene: 8. The V gene's germline CDR1 is SEHNR and CDR2 FQNEAQ (reference sequence). The CDR3 extends over 17 amino acids. Sequencing targeted TCR beta in T cells from blood (CD8+ and CD4+). Patients with stable or active relapsing-remitting disease, all of them treatment-naive, made up the multiple sclerosis controls. When the RNA was reverse transcribed, random hexamers were used with an input of roughly 0.5 to 1 ug. TCR beta CDR3 was amplified by immunoSEQ covering 54 Vbeta and 13 Jbeta. TCRdb reprocessed the immunoSEQ multiplex PCR reads with MiXCR, giving one entry per CDR3 protein. The sample includes a few hundred thousand distinct CDR3 sequences, over 75% seen only once; the top ten take approximately 0.2%.

Sequencing was carried out using CD8+ T cells from PBMCs. The rearrangement uses TRBV7-9 and TRBJ2-1; 9 bases are a match to TRBD2. The TCR sequence derives from a human donor with multiple sclerosis. The CDR3 is CASSRSTSGSSYNEQFF. The DNA of the CDR3 is TGTGCCAGCAGCAGATCGACTAGCGGAAGCTCCTACAATGAGCAGTTCTTC.